A single sample is the source of the 18 T cell receptor beta chains below, sequenced in a study of T cells in Graves' hyperthyroidism and ophthalmopathy. Amplified TCR beta CDR3 regions derived from RNA transcripts. When the TCR CDR3 underwent first-round RT-PCR, the HTBI primer set was used. Via MiXCR, TCRdb re-called the multiplex PCR reads, giving one row per CDR3 protein. The table has approximately 400,000 distinct CDR3 sequences, approximately 14% seen once. The sequencing input was blood. These receptors came from a woman in her late teens or twenties with Graves' hyperthyroidism that later progressed to Graves' ophthalmopathy.

This clonotype was seen many times. The chain links TRBV5-1 to TRBJ1-2; D unclear. Germline loops: CDR1 SGHRS, CDR2 YFSETQ. V gave up 2 bases and J gave up 12 bases, with 17 bases separating them. The length of the CDR3 is 13 residues. The CDR3 DNA reads as TGCGCCAGCAGCTTTGACGGGTGGACGGAAGACACCTTC. This codes for CASSFDGWTEDTF. The full variable domain, in which reference TRBV5-1 and TRBJ1-2 provide the parts outside the CDR3, is KAGVTQTPRYLIKTRGQQVTLSCSPISGHRSVSWYQQTPGQGLQFLFEYFSETQRNKGNFPGRFSGRQFSNSRSEMNVSTLELGDSALYLCASSFDGWTEDTFGSGTRLTVV.

This clonotype was seen repeatedly, ten times or more. The chain couples TRBV2 to TRBJ2-3; TRBD2 matches at 11 bases. V lost 6 bases and J lost 0; bases outside the gene matches: 5. Germline CDR1 is SNHLY and CDR2 is FYNNEI. The CDR3 has 16 residues. The CDR3 region is CASRARTSGSTDTQYF. Written as DNA, the CDR3 is TGTGCCAGCAGGGCTAGGACTAGCGGGAGCACAGATACGCAGTATTTT.

This clonotype has a handful of counts. This chain uses TRBV18 with TRBJ2-3; no reliable D call. V was clipped by 1 base and J by 4 bases, with 9 bases between them. The CDR3 is 14 residues long. The V gene's germline CDR1 is KGHSH and CDR2 LQKENI. The CDR3 loop is CASSPQRVPDTQYF. CDR3 coding DNA: TGTGCCAGCTCACCACAACGGGTTCCAGATACGCAGTATTTT.

The chain joins TRBV20-1 to TRBJ1-6, with unresolved D. Per the germline V gene, CDR1 is DFQATT and CDR2 is SNEGSKA (reference sequence). V lost 4 bases, J lost 10 bases, and 14 bases lay in between. The CDR3 covers 13 residues. CDR3 in amino acids: CSANRREGSPLHF. The CDR3 DNA is TGCAGTGCTAACAGACGGGAAGGATCACCCCTCCACTTT.

This clonotype was observed at least ten times. The chain links TRBV27 to TRBJ2-5; a weak D match, TRBD2 (5 bases). The V end lost 3 bases, the J end lost 5 bases, and 10 bases lay between the germline ends. The length of the CDR3 is 13 residues. Germline lookup yields CDR1 MNHEY and CDR2 SMNVEV (reference sequence). The CDR3 here is CASSFGGGETQYF. The DNA for the CDR3 is TGTGCCAGCAGTTTCGGTGGAGGCGAGACCCAGTACTTC.

This clonotype has at least ten counts. The rearrangement uses TRBV12-3 or TRBV12-4 and TRBJ2-1; 11 nucleotides line up with TRBD1. The CDR3 runs 15 residues. V was pared by 0 bases and J by 6 bases, with 1 base of the junction left unmatched. The CDR3 coding sequence is TGTGCCAGCAGTTTAGCGGACAGGGGGCTCAATGAGCAGTTCTTC. Translating it yields CASSLADRGLNEQFF.

The rearrangement joins TRBV2 to TRBJ2-7; possible D gene TRBD2, 6 bases. The CDR3 is 12 amino acids. In germline, CDR1 is SNHLY, CDR2 FYNNEI. DNA for the CDR3: TGTGGCTGGGGGGACTTAACCTACGAGCAGTACTTC. Translation: CGWGDLTYEQYF.

This clonotype appeared many times. The chain combines TRBV5-5 with TRBJ1-2; weak D call: TRBD1 (5 bases). This CDR3 is built from 13 residues. V dropped 1 base and J dropped 4 bases, with 8 bases sitting between them. Germline V lookup: CDR1 SGHKS, CDR2 YYEKEE (reference sequence). The CDR3 DNA follows: TGTGCCAGCAGCTTGAGGGGTGTCTATGGCTACACCTTC. Its translation: CASSLRGVYGYTF.

In this sample, this clonotype turned up many times. The V gene is TRBV28, the J gene TRBJ1-2; no firm D call. The CDR3 sequence is 13 residues long. Trimming cost V 3 bases and J 4 bases, with 9 bases left between them. Germline V gene data show CDR1 as MDHEN and CDR2 as SYDVKM. CDR3 sequence: CASSFTSAYGYTF. The CDR3 bases are TGTGCCAGCAGTTTTACGTCAGCCTATGGCTACACCTTC.

In this sample, this clonotype turned up many times. The chain recombines TRBV29-1 with TRBJ2-1; 7 nucleotides agree with TRBD1. Germline V lookup: CDR1 SQVTM, CDR2 ANQGSEA. The CDR3 totals 13 residues. Germline trimming cut 6 bases from V and 4 bases from J; bases unmatched to any gene: 6. CDR3 DNA: TGCAGCGTGGTGGGACAGCTTTACAATGAGCAGTTCTTC. Translated, it gives CSVVGQLYNEQFF.

This clonotype has just a few counts. The chain employs TRBV11-2 and TRBJ2-2, with TRBD1 as a possible D gene (5 bases). Germline V CDR1 and CDR2: SGHAT, FQNNGV. There are 12 residues in the CDR3. Trimming took off 0 bases at V and 14 bases at J, with 10 bases between the two ends. CDR3 sequence (DNA): TGTGCCAGCAGCTTAGAAGGGGCTCGCCTGTTTTTT. It specifies CASSLEGARLFF.

This clonotype was counted at least ten times. The chain uses TRBV27 and TRBJ2-7; 9 bases are shared with TRBD1. Trimming cost V 3 bases and J 2 bases; bases outside gene matches: 2. CDR1 and CDR2 from the germline V gene are MNHEY and SMNVEV (reference sequence). The CDR3 is made up of 14 amino acids. The CDR3 nucleotides are TGTGCCAGCAGTTTCGACAGGGGGACCTACGAGCAGTACTTC. It codes for CASSFDRGTYEQYF.

This clonotype was seen ten or more times. The V call is TRBV20-1, the J call TRBJ2-1; D possibly corresponds to TRBD2 (6 bases). From germline, CDR1 is DFQATT and CDR2 SNEGSKA (reference sequence). The CDR3 loop spans 15 amino acids. With 3 bases removed from V and 7 bases from J, the gap between germline ends came to 19 bases. Here the CDR3 reads CSASGAGAIVNEQFF. In nucleotides, the CDR3 is TGCAGTGCTAGTGGAGCGGGCGCGATAGTAAATGAGCAGTTCTTC.

This clonotype was counted many times. The chain links TRBV3-1 to TRBJ2-3, with D tentatively TRBD1 (6 bases). Germline CDR1 and CDR2: LGHDT and YNNKEL (reference sequence). The CDR3 runs to 15 residues. V lost 3 bases, J lost 0 bases, and 10 bases lay in between. The CDR3 is CASSQGQPSTDTQYF. The CDR3 DNA follows: TGTGCCAGCAGCCAGGGACAACCTAGCACAGATACGCAGTATTTT.

This clonotype showed up many times. This chain connects TRBV9 to TRBJ2-7; 7 bases map to TRBD2. The ends lost 2 bases at V and 5 bases at J; junction bases unmatched: 13. Germline-derived CDR1 and CDR2 are SGDLS and YYNGEE. This CDR3 is built from 16 residues. The CDR3 is CASSVSFRGSFHEQYF. The CDR3 DNA follows: TGTGCCAGCAGCGTTTCTTTTCGCGGGAGTTTCCACGAGCAGTACTTC.

This clonotype was seen only a few times. The rearrangement uses TRBV20-1 and TRBJ2-1, with D perhaps given as TRBD1 or TRBD2 (5 bases each). This CDR3 comprises 12 residues. Germline CDR1 DFQATT, CDR2 SNEGSKA (reference sequence). Trimming stripped 3 bases from V and 9 bases from J, with 12 bases between. This CDR3 reads CSASRGSGEQFF. For the CDR3, the DNA is TGCAGTGCTAGTAGGGGAAGCGGTGAGCAGTTCTTC.

CDR3 amino acids: CASSSSGRAPYEQYF. The CDR3 DNA reads as TGTGCCAGCAGTTCTAGCGGGAGGGCCCCGTACGAGCAGTACTTC. The chain recombines TRBV11-3 with TRBJ2-7; TRBD2 matches at 12 bases. The length of the CDR3 is 15 residues. Germline CDR1 reads SGHNT; CDR2 reads YENEEA. After removal of 6 bases from V and 4 bases from J, the junction contained 7 bases not matched to a gene.

The rearrangement uses TRBV6-1 and TRBJ2-2; TRBD1 might be the D (5 bases). The V gene's germline CDR1 is MNHNS and CDR2 SASEGT. This CDR3 has 13 amino acids. Trimming removed 6 bases at V and 5 bases at J, with 10 bases between. The CDR3: CASSQQVTGELFF. The CDR3 DNA is TGTGCCAGCAGCCAACAGGTGACCGGGGAGCTGTTTTTT.